This T cell receptor (beta chain) was recovered during a study of radiation and T cells in renal cell carcinoma. Study conclusions and caveats: Irradiated tumors had higher TCR clonality than control tumors. Only small tumor regions of about 1.1 g were sampled. Irradiated tumors held more dominant CDR3 motifs than control tumors.

Clones were sequenced by immunoSEQ multiplex PCR, and TCRdb holds only the in-frame ones, with some missing. The sample consists of 25,000 or so clones, roughly half of them appearing once. This CDR3 contains 12 residues. The germline V gene encodes CDR1 SQVTM and CDR2 ANQGSEA. V dropped 6 bases and J dropped 1 base, with 7 bases sitting between them. This clone was detected ten times or more. The antigen remains undetermined. Noted treatment: treatment-naive control, cytoreductive nephrectomy. Control tumor donors were several females and more than ten males, median age 57 years. The TCR sequence derives from a human donor with renal cell carcinoma. The chain employs TRBV29-1 and TRBJ1-5, with unresolved D. The source was tumor tissue, collected from a patient whose treatment was nephrectomy without radiotherapy. DNA of the CDR3: TGCAGCGTGAGCGGAAGCAATCAGCCCCAGCATTTT. Its translation is CSVSGSNQPQHF.